This TCR beta chain was retrieved from a study of human T cells and chemical hapten exposure. One entry per CDR3 protein, called by TCRdb with MiXCR from the RACE reads. The sample holds 150,000 to 200,000 distinct CDR3 sequences; around 15% are singletons and the top ten take 1.5% to 2%. About this clonotype: The target antigen is unknown.

General study points: Against controls, expanded TCRs gave rise to significantly more large CDR3 similarity clusters.

Stated time point: patch test 1, 2 weeks after DPC sensitization. Treatment noted: therapeutic diphenylcyclopropenone sensitization with weekly scalp DPC. The clonotype comes from a woman in her 30s with alopecia areata. Some clones in this sample may be carry-over from other donors' samples. The material was whole blood, obtained in connection with sensitization to the hapten diphenylcyclopropenone (DPC).

The CDR3, as DNA: TGTGCCAGTAGTATAACTGGACGGAATAGCAATCAGCCCCAGCATTTT. It translates to CASSITGRNSNQPQHF. The chain employs TRBV19 and TRBJ1-5; D is unclear. The germline V gene encodes CDR1 LNHDA and CDR2 SQIVND (reference sequence). Trimming removed 2 bases at V and 0 bases at J, with 11 bases between. This CDR3 contains 16 residues.